Listed below are T cell receptor beta chains from one sample, sequenced in a study of shared clonotypes between healthy human individuals. Assay used: immunoSEQ multiplex PCR; TCRdb lists only in-frame clones, some missing. The sample includes roughly 550,000 clones, less than 97% of them seen just once. Sequencing was performed on naive CD8+ T cells sorted from blood. These receptors came from a woman between 25 and 40 years old in good health. CDR3s include the opening cysteine and the closing phenylalanine or tryptophan. The D gene is left open where the match is weak. Clone sizes are given selectively: once, few, many, or a class where the clone is expanded.

j_gene: TRBJ1-1
v_gene: TRBV5-1
d_gene: -
abundance: -
CDR3aa: CASSESANTEAFF
CDR3nt: TGCGCCAGCAGCGAGTCGGCGAACACTGAAGCTTTCTTT

j_gene: TRBJ2-3
v_gene: TRBV7-9
d_gene: TRBD1
abundance: -
CDR3aa: CASSSTDRGTRTDTQYF
CDR3nt: TGTGCCAGCAGCTCCACAGACAGGGGGACTCGGACAGATACGCAGTATTTT

j_gene: TRBJ2-1
v_gene: TRBV13
d_gene: TRBD1
abundance: -
CDR3aa: CASSSSGQSDSYNEQFF
CDR3nt: TGTGCCAGCAGCTCCTCGGGACAGTCAGATTCCTACAATGAGCAGTTCTTC

j_gene: TRBJ2-1
v_gene: TRBV5-4
d_gene: -
abundance: -
CDR3aa: CASSSVDEQFF
CDR3nt: TGTGCCAGCAGTTCCGTCGATGAGCAGTTCTTC

j_gene: TRBJ2-7
v_gene: TRBV28
d_gene: TRBD2
abundance: -
CDR3aa: CASSFGLAEYEQYF
CDR3nt: TGTGCCAGCAGTTTTGGGCTAGCGGAGTACGAGCAGTACTTC

j_gene: TRBJ2-3
v_gene: TRBV9
d_gene: TRBD2
abundance: -
CDR3aa: CASSVSGLAGGTLTDTQYF
CDR3nt: TGTGCCAGCAGCGTATCCGGACTAGCGGGAGGCACCCTCACAGATACGCAGTATTTT

j_gene: TRBJ2-7
v_gene: TRBV4-1
d_gene: TRBD2
abundance: -
CDR3aa: CASSQVPGLAGSYEQYF
CDR3nt: TGCGCCAGCAGCCAAGTTCCGGGACTAGCGGGATCCTACGAGCAGTACTTC

j_gene: TRBJ2-1
v_gene: TRBV30
d_gene: TRBD2
abundance: -
CDR3aa: CAWSVLAGLYGSYNEQFF
CDR3nt: TGTGCCTGGAGTGTACTAGCGGGACTATATGGGTCCTACAATGAGCAGTTCTTC

j_gene: TRBJ2-7
v_gene: TRBV6-6
d_gene: TRBD1
abundance: -
CDR3aa: CASAFGQGAYEQYF
CDR3nt: TGTGCCAGCGCCTTCGGACAGGGGGCCTACGAGCAGTACTTC

j_gene: TRBJ2-1
v_gene: TRBV28
d_gene: TRBD2
abundance: -
CDR3aa: CASSSQREGLWNEQFF
CDR3nt: TGTGCCAGCAGTTCGCAGCGGGAGGGCCTTTGGAATGAGCAGTTCTTC

j_gene: TRBJ2-2
v_gene: TRBV5-1
d_gene: TRBD2
abundance: -
CDR3aa: CASRLREARSNTGELFF
CDR3nt: TGCGCCAGCAGGCTGCGGGAGGCCAGGTCGAACACCGGGGAGCTGTTTTTT

j_gene: TRBJ2-5
v_gene: TRBV11-2
d_gene: TRBD2
abundance: -
CDR3aa: CASSGTSGSQETQYF
CDR3nt: TGTGCCAGCAGCGGGACTAGCGGGAGCCAAGAGACCCAGTACTTC

j_gene: TRBJ1-1
v_gene: TRBV29-1
d_gene: TRBD1
abundance: -
CDR3aa: CSAEGQGANTEAFF
CDR3nt: TGCAGCGCTGAGGGACAGGGGGCTAACACTGAAGCTTTCTTT

j_gene: TRBJ1-1
v_gene: TRBV20-1
d_gene: -
abundance: few
CDR3aa: CSARDVTEAFF
CDR3nt: TGCAGTGCTAGAGATGTCACTGAAGCTTTCTTT

j_gene: TRBJ2-1
v_gene: TRBV19
d_gene: TRBD2
abundance: -
CDR3aa: CASSIWSSGRPLAYNEQFF
CDR3nt: TGTGCCAGTAGTATTTGGTCTAGCGGGAGGCCTCTTGCCTACAATGAGCAGTTCTTC

j_gene: TRBJ1-2
v_gene: TRBV28
d_gene: TRBD1
abundance: -
CDR3aa: CASSFSGQGAYYGYTF
CDR3nt: TGTGCCAGCAGTTTTAGCGGACAGGGGGCTTACTATGGCTACACCTTC

j_gene: TRBJ2-1
v_gene: TRBV29-1
d_gene: -
abundance: -
CDR3aa: CSVVAGSLLDEQFF
CDR3nt: TGCAGCGTTGTCGCAGGGTCCCTATTAGATGAGCAGTTCTTC

j_gene: TRBJ2-7
v_gene: TRBV7-9
d_gene: -
abundance: -
CDR3aa: CASSPAQDSYEQYF
CDR3nt: TGTGCCAGCAGCCCGGCCCAGGACTCCTACGAGCAGTACTTC

j_gene: TRBJ1-1
v_gene: TRBV6-4
d_gene: -
abundance: once
CDR3aa: CASSEEGLGTEAFF
CDR3nt: TGTGCCAGCAGTGAGGAGGGATTAGGCACTGAAGCTTTCTTT

j_gene: TRBJ2-7
v_gene: TRBV25-1
d_gene: TRBD2
abundance: -
CDR3aa: CASSATSGSSSYEQYF
CDR3nt: TGTGCCAGCAGTGCAACTAGCGGAAGTAGCTCCTACGAGCAGTACTTC

j_gene: TRBJ2-1
v_gene: TRBV6-5
d_gene: TRBD2
abundance: -
CDR3aa: CASSYSTAGGPYEQFF
CDR3nt: TGTGCCAGCAGTTACTCGACGGCGGGAGGGCCGTATGAGCAGTTCTTC

j_gene: TRBJ2-7
v_gene: TRBV6-5
d_gene: -
abundance: -
CDR3aa: CASSYSEGDSYEQYF
CDR3nt: TGTGCCAGCAGTTACTCTGAGGGGGACTCCTACGAGCAGTACTTC

j_gene: TRBJ2-7
v_gene: TRBV5-6
d_gene: -
abundance: -
CDR3aa: CASSLADGKYSYEQYF
CDR3nt: TGTGCCAGCAGCTTGGCCGACGGCAAATACTCCTACGAGCAGTACTTC

j_gene: TRBJ2-7
v_gene: TRBV27
d_gene: TRBD1
abundance: -
CDR3aa: CARWTGGPRGHVEQYF
CDR3nt: TGTGCCAGGTGGACAGGGGGCCCCCGTGGGCACGTGGAGCAGTACTTC

j_gene: TRBJ1-2
v_gene: TRBV7-9
d_gene: -
abundance: -
CDR3aa: CASSFPGNPGGYTF
CDR3nt: TGTGCCAGCAGCTTCCCTGGGAACCCCGGGGGCTACACCTTC

j_gene: TRBJ2-7
v_gene: TRBV7-9
d_gene: TRBD2
abundance: -
CDR3aa: CASSWGLAGYEQYF
CDR3nt: TGTGCCAGCAGCTGGGGACTAGCGGGGTACGAGCAGTACTTC

j_gene: TRBJ2-2
v_gene: TRBV5-1
d_gene: -
abundance: -
CDR3aa: CASRSGSPTGELFF
CDR3nt: TGCGCCAGCAGATCCGGGAGCCCCACCGGGGAGCTGTTTTTT

j_gene: TRBJ2-7
v_gene: TRBV7-9
d_gene: -
abundance: -
CDR3aa: CASSFLAYEQYF
CDR3nt: TGTGCCAGCAGCTTTCTGGCCTACGAGCAGTACTTC

j_gene: TRBJ2-5
v_gene: TRBV13
d_gene: TRBD2
abundance: -
CDR3aa: CASSLGASGRKETQYF
CDR3nt: TGTGCCAGCAGCTTAGGGGCTAGCGGGAGGAAGGAGACCCAGTACTTC